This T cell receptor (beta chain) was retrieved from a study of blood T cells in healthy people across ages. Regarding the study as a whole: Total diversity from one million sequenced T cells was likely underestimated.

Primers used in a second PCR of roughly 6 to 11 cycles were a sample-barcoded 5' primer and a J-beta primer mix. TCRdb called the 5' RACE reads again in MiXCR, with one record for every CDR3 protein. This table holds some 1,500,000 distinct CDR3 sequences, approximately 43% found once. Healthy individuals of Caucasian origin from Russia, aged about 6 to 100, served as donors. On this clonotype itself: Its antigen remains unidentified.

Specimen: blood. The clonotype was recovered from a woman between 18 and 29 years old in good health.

The CDR3 loop reads CSARDPLGGTDNEQYF. The CDR3 bases are TGCAGTGCTAGAGATCCTCTGGGGGGTACGGACAATGAGCAGTACTTC. The V and J genes are TRBV20-1 and TRBJ2-1; possibly TRBD2 for D (6 bases). TRBJ2-7 matches the DNA end more closely, so the J call is doubtful. This CDR3 is built from 16 residues. CDR1 and CDR2 (germline): DFQATT, SNEGSKA (reference sequence).